This T cell receptor (beta chain) stems from a study of control samples from healthy donors and cancer patients. The V end lost 6 bases, the J end lost 0 bases, and 8 bases lay between the germline ends. CDR3 length: 14 residues. Germline CDR1 MNHEY, CDR2 SVGAGI. Produced via immunoSEQ multiplex PCR; TCRdb's table is partial and in-frame only. The sample has tens of thousands of clones; roughly nine tenths are singletons. The sequence came from a woman between 45 and 60 years old in good health. V gene TRBV6-5 combines with J gene TRBJ1-4; a weak D match, TRBD1 (5 bases). The specimen was blood. The CDR3 reads CASSLTATNEKLFF. Written as DNA, the CDR3 is TGTGCCAGCAGCCTGACAGCAACTAATGAAAAACTGTTTTTT.